This T cell receptor beta chain was captured by sequencing in a study of OX40 agonist ivuxolimab in advanced cancers. Assay used: immunoSEQ multiplex PCR; TCRdb lists only in-frame clones, some missing. The table records tens of thousands of clones, roughly nine tenths of them present only once. V lost 0 bases, J lost 3 bases, and 1 base stayed unmatched. Germline loops: CDR1 MGHRA, CDR2 YSYEKL. The CDR3 extends over 14 amino acids. The source was CD4+ or CD8+ T cells sorted from blood, collected in a trial of the OX40 agonist ivuxolimab. This chain connects TRBV4-1 to TRBJ2-7, with 8 bases lining up with TRBD1. The origin of this receptor is an adult with an advanced solid tumor such as melanoma, head and neck, liver or kidney cancer. CDR3 residues: CASSQDTGGYEQYF. As DNA, the CDR3 is TGCGCCAGCAGCCAAGACACAGGGGGCTACGAGCAGTACTTC.